The clone carrying this T cell receptor beta chain appeared a few times. Its antigen is still unknown. CMV status came from CD4+ IFNgamma after overnight CMV lysate stimulation. The data belong to a study of naive and memory T cell subsets. Germline assignment: CDR1 MGHRA and CDR2 YSYEKL. Trimming took off 1 base at V and 5 bases at J, with 8 bases between the two ends. The length of the CDR3 is 13 residues. Both TRBC1 and TRBC2 were covered by a beta constant-region primer of two equimolar oligonucleotides. Ligated cDNA was amplified by four rounds of PCR with nested alpha and beta constant-region primers and SP2. TCRdb fed the UMI-ligation and nested PCR reads into MiXCR, producing one record per CDR3 protein. The repertoire holds 95,000 to 110,000 distinct CDR3 sequences, with 14% as singletons. Points from the study as a whole: From naive to CM, EM and EMRA, diversity decreased and Gini increased. Expression changes during T cell differentiation may affect RNA-based TCR counts. Especially in CD8 cells, naive repertoires contained a few larger clonotypes, possibly CD45RA-re-expressing memory cells.

The material sequenced was naive CD8+ T cells from blood. This clonotype originated in a human donor in good health. The J gene is TRBJ2-5, the V gene TRBV4-1, with no clear D. This CDR3 reads CASSQGGRETQYF. In nucleotides, the CDR3 is TGCGCCAGCAGCCAAGGCGGCAGGGAGACCCAGTACTTC.